This TCR beta chain was captured in a study of preoperative IRX-2 immunotherapy in early breast cancer. The sample's treatment: preoperative locoregional IRX-2 cytokine immunotherapy. Patients received preoperative, locoregional IRX-2 cytokine immunotherapy in a phase Ib study. The ends were cut back, 6 bases at V and 4 bases at J, with 19 bases in the middle. Germline V gene data show CDR1 as MNHGY and CDR2 as SAAAGT. CDR3 length: 15 residues. Generated by immunoSEQ multiplex PCR, the TCRdb table keeps only in-frame clones and is missing some. The sample lists some 32,000 clones; 75% to 90% were seen once.

The sequenced sample was lymph node tissue, obtained from a patient treated with IRX-2 immunotherapy. The chain joins TRBV6-8 to TRBJ2-7, with a tentative D call TRBD1 (6 bases). This receptor was identified in a human donor with breast cancer. The DNA for the CDR3 is TGTGCCAGCAGCTTGGCCGGACAGCCAGTGTACGAGCAGTACTTC. Translation: CASSLAGQPVYEQYF.